This T cell receptor beta chain was profiled in a study of beta chain features in type 1 diabetes. Background on the study: Patients were similar to healthy donors in age and gender (as well as in cell yields).

Every isolated RNA sample was fully reverse transcribed, so sequencing captured expressed TCRB transcripts. Some clones are missing from TCRdb's copy, which holds only in-frame ones; the method was immunoSEQ multiplex PCR. This table has about 160,000 clones, over 9% appearing once. Sorting gave populations that all exceeded 95% purity. For this clone: Its antigen remains unidentified.

Study-wide findings and caveats: Among all four CD4+ subsets, Type 1 diabetes patients had TCRB CDR3s that were moderately but significantly shorter.

Germline loops: CDR1 SGDLS, CDR2 YYNGEE. The CDR3 contains 15 residues. The germline V and J ends were trimmed by 3 bases and 6 bases, with 18 bases remaining between them. The origin of this receptor is a man between 25 and 39 years old with type 1 diabetes. Sequencing was done on a sample of central memory CD4+ T cells from blood. The rearrangement joins TRBV9 to TRBJ1-2; D gene uncertain. Here the CDR3 DNA reads TGTGCCAGCAGCGCAGCCCCCAGCGAGAATGATGGCTACACCTTC. Encoded protein: CASSAAPSENDGYTF.